Listed below are T cell receptor beta chains from one sample, sequenced in a study of tumor-infiltrating lymphocytes in primary liver carcinoma. TCRdb re-called the multiplex PCR reads with MiXCR, one entry per CDR3 protein. The sample consists of about 54,000 distinct CDR3 sequences, over 65% of them appearing once. The sequenced sample was liver tumor tissue from sampling region 2. The receptors stem from a man aged 35 to 55 with primary liver carcinoma and hepatitis B virus infection. CDR3s include the opening cysteine and the closing phenylalanine or tryptophan. A D gene is named only where the DNA matches it firmly. Size is omitted from some rows. Given values are once, few, many or a class for expanded clones.

j_call: TRBJ2-2; clone_size: NA; v_call: TRBV7-8; d_call: TRBD2; cdr3_aa: CASNSLASGGRGGELFF; cdr3_nt: TGTGCCAGCAACTCCCTTGCCAGTGGAGGGAGGGGCGGGGAGCTGTTTTTT
j_call: TRBJ1-1; clone_size: NA; v_call: TRBV29-1; d_call: NA; cdr3_aa: CSKVGTEAFF; cdr3_nt: TGCAGCAAGGTGGGAACTGAAGCTTTCTTT
j_call: TRBJ2-1; clone_size: NA; v_call: TRBV6-5; d_call: TRBD2; cdr3_aa: CASSYSSIGGSRKFF; cdr3_nt: TGTGCCAGCAGTTACTCTAGTATTGGCGGGAGTCGGAAGTTCTTC
j_call: TRBJ2-7; clone_size: NA; v_call: TRBV6-2/TRBV6-3; d_call: NA; cdr3_aa: CASSSGALAYEQYF; cdr3_nt: TGTGCCAGCAGCTCCGGGGCGCTGGCCTACGAGCAGTACTTC
j_call: TRBJ1-1; clone_size: NA; v_call: TRBV29-1; d_call: NA; cdr3_aa: CSEGGTDPFF; cdr3_nt: TGCAGCGAGGGGGGAACTGATCCTTTCTTT
j_call: TRBJ2-2; clone_size: NA; v_call: TRBV11-2; d_call: TRBD1; cdr3_aa: CASSFGRDRVGTGELSF; cdr3_nt: TGTGCCAGTAGCTTTGGTCGGGACAGGGTCGGCACCGGGGAGCTGTCTTTT
j_call: TRBJ2-1; clone_size: few; v_call: TRBV9; d_call: NA; cdr3_aa: CASSARDSSYNEQFF; cdr3_nt: TGTGCCAGCAGCGCCCGGGACTCCTCCTACAATGAGCAGTTCTTC
j_call: TRBJ2-7; clone_size: NA; v_call: TRBV7-8; d_call: TRBD1; cdr3_aa: CASNRGRGVEQYF; cdr3_nt: TGTGCCAGCAACAGGGGCAGGGGTGTCGAGCAGTACTTC
j_call: TRBJ2-6; clone_size: NA; v_call: TRBV4-1; d_call: NA; cdr3_aa: CAGSQDRLGVTGANVLTF; cdr3_nt: TGCGCCGGCAGCCAAGACCGTCTGGGGGTGACAGGGGCCAACGTCCTGACTTTC
j_call: TRBJ2-7; clone_size: many; v_call: TRBV7-3; d_call: NA; cdr3_aa: CASSLAVWTEQYF; cdr3_nt: TGTGCCAGCAGCTTAGCGGTTTGGACCGAGCAGTACTTC
j_call: TRBJ2-5; clone_size: few; v_call: TRBV7-2; d_call: TRBD1; cdr3_aa: CASSLVRTGMETQYF; cdr3_nt: TGTGCCAGCAGCTTAGTGAGGACAGGGATGGAGACCCAGTACTTC
j_call: TRBJ2-2; clone_size: once; v_call: TRBV11-2; d_call: TRBD2; cdr3_aa: CASSPRASGISGELLF; cdr3_nt: TGTGCCAGCAGTCCCCGGGCGAGCGGGATATCCGGGGAGCTGCTTTTT
j_call: TRBJ1-1; clone_size: NA; v_call: TRBV12-3/TRBV12-4; d_call: NA; cdr3_aa: CANSPRRSNIEAFF; cdr3_nt: TGTGCCAACAGTCCCCGGAGATCGAACATTGAAGCTTTCTTT
j_call: TRBJ2-2; clone_size: NA; v_call: TRBV7-9; d_call: NA; cdr3_aa: CASSLVNREPFF; cdr3_nt: TGTGCCAGTAGCTTAGTTAACAGGGAGCCGTTTTTT
j_call: TRBJ2-1; clone_size: many; v_call: TRBV7-9; d_call: NA; cdr3_aa: CASSYPEGGDNEQFF; cdr3_nt: TGTGCCAGCAGCTATCCCGAGGGGGGGGACAATGAGCAGTTCTTC
j_call: TRBJ2-1; clone_size: many; v_call: TRBV12-3/TRBV12-4; d_call: TRBD2; cdr3_aa: CASSLGAGGSNEQFF; cdr3_nt: TGTGCCAGCAGTTTAGGGGCGGGAGGGTCTAATGAGCAGTTCTTC
j_call: TRBJ2-7; clone_size: NA; v_call: TRBV11-2; d_call: TRBD2; cdr3_aa: CASNLVAGGPYEQYF; cdr3_nt: TGTGCCAGCAACTTAGTGGCGGGAGGGCCGTATGAGCAGTACTTC
j_call: TRBJ2-6; clone_size: NA; v_call: TRBV20-1; d_call: NA; cdr3_aa: CSARDYQGLGANVLTF; cdr3_nt: TGCAGTGCTAGAGATTACCAGGGGCTTGGGGCCAACGTCTTGACTTTC
j_call: TRBJ1-2; clone_size: medium-sized; v_call: TRBV4-1; d_call: NA; cdr3_aa: CASSQITGANYGYTF; cdr3_nt: TGCGCCAGCAGCCAAATAACAGGAGCTAACTATGGCTACACCTTC
j_call: TRBJ2-2; clone_size: medium-sized; v_call: TRBV11-1; d_call: NA; cdr3_aa: CASSLLPGRDTGELFF; cdr3_nt: TGTGCCAGCAGTTTACTCCCTGGGCGCGACACCGGGGAGCTGTTTTTT
j_call: TRBJ2-7; clone_size: NA; v_call: TRBV6-5; d_call: TRBD1; cdr3_aa: CASNRDRGYKQYF; cdr3_nt: TGTGCCAGTAACCGGGACAGGGGTTACAAGCAGTACTTC
j_call: TRBJ1-6; clone_size: NA; v_call: TRBV5-5; d_call: NA; cdr3_aa: CASSPGSDSPLHF; cdr3_nt: TGTGCCAGCAGCCCTGGATCTGATTCACCCCTCCACTTT
j_call: TRBJ2-3; clone_size: NA; v_call: TRBV12-3/TRBV12-4; d_call: NA; cdr3_aa: CTSILNSSGTDTQYF; cdr3_nt: TGTACCAGCATCTTGAATAGCAGTGGGACAGATACGCAGTATTTT
j_call: TRBJ2-3; clone_size: NA; v_call: TRBV10-2; d_call: TRBD2; cdr3_aa: CASSVWTSGSGADTQYF; cdr3_nt: TGCGCCAGCAGTGTATGGACTAGCGGGAGTGGGGCGGATACGCAGTATTTT
j_call: TRBJ2-3; clone_size: NA; v_call: TRBV11-3; d_call: NA; cdr3_aa: CASRLDGCPGDTQYF; cdr3_nt: TGTGCCAGCAGATTAGATGGATGCCCCGGAGATACGCAGTATTTT
j_call: TRBJ1-5; clone_size: NA; v_call: TRBV6-1; d_call: NA; cdr3_aa: CASSSLNNQPQHF; cdr3_nt: TGCGCCAGCAGTAGCCTTAATAATCAGCCCCAGCATTTT
j_call: TRBJ2-5; clone_size: many; v_call: TRBV5-8; d_call: NA; cdr3_aa: CASSLGGTDQETQYF; cdr3_nt: TGTGCCAGCAGCTTGGGAGGGACGGATCAAGAGACCCAGTACTTC
j_call: TRBJ1-2; clone_size: few; v_call: TRBV4-1; d_call: NA; cdr3_aa: CASSQDNREGLAGYAF; cdr3_nt: TGCGCCAGCAGCCAAGATAACAGAGAGGGGTTGGCTGGCTACGCCTTC
j_call: TRBJ2-7; clone_size: many; v_call: TRBV29-1; d_call: NA; cdr3_aa: CSATVAVGMYEQYF; cdr3_nt: TGCAGCGCTACTGTGGCCGTGGGGATGTACGAGCAGTACTTC
j_call: TRBJ1-2; clone_size: NA; v_call: TRBV4-1; d_call: NA; cdr3_aa: CVISQMTGGYTF; cdr3_nt: TGCGTCATCAGCCAGATGACAGGAGGCTACACCTTC
j_call: TRBJ1-1; clone_size: NA; v_call: TRBV2; d_call: NA; cdr3_aa: CATEQSWTEAFF; cdr3_nt: TGTGCCACCGAACAGAGTTGGACTGAAGCTTTCTTT
j_call: TRBJ2-1; clone_size: NA; v_call: TRBV12-3/TRBV12-4; d_call: TRBD2; cdr3_aa: CASSPFGLAGGSEQFF; cdr3_nt: TGTGCCAGCAGCCCATTCGGACTAGCGGGGGGCAGTGAGCAGTTCTTC
j_call: TRBJ2-3; clone_size: once; v_call: TRBV11-2; d_call: NA; cdr3_aa: CASSLDMGGLTGTQYF; cdr3_nt: TGTGCCAGCAGCTTAGACATGGGGGGCCTCACAGGTACGCAGTATTTT
j_call: TRBJ1-5; clone_size: NA; v_call: TRBV7-8; d_call: NA; cdr3_aa: CASGSGTSNRPQHF; cdr3_nt: TGTGCCAGCGGCTCCGGGACCTCCAATCGGCCCCAGCATTTT
j_call: TRBJ2-7; clone_size: NA; v_call: TRBV11-2; d_call: TRBD2; cdr3_aa: CASSLVGGSSCEQYF; cdr3_nt: TGTGCCAGTAGCTTAGTGGGGGGGAGCTCCTGCGAACAGTACTTC
j_call: TRBJ2-6; clone_size: NA; v_call: TRBV11-2; d_call: TRBD1; cdr3_aa: CASSSRQGGPSGANVLTF; cdr3_nt: TGTGCCAGCAGCTCAAGACAGGGGGGCCCCTCTGGGGCTAACGTCCTGACTTTC
j_call: TRBJ2-1; clone_size: NA; v_call: TRBV4-2; d_call: NA; cdr3_aa: CASNQGIAMGVQFF; cdr3_nt: TGTGCCAGCAACCAAGGTATTGCGATGGGTGTGCAGTTCTTC
j_call: TRBJ1-4; clone_size: NA; v_call: TRBV11-2; d_call: NA; cdr3_aa: CASGLEVGDENLFF; cdr3_nt: TGTGCTAGCGGCTTAGAGGTTGGGGACGAAAATCTGTTTTTT